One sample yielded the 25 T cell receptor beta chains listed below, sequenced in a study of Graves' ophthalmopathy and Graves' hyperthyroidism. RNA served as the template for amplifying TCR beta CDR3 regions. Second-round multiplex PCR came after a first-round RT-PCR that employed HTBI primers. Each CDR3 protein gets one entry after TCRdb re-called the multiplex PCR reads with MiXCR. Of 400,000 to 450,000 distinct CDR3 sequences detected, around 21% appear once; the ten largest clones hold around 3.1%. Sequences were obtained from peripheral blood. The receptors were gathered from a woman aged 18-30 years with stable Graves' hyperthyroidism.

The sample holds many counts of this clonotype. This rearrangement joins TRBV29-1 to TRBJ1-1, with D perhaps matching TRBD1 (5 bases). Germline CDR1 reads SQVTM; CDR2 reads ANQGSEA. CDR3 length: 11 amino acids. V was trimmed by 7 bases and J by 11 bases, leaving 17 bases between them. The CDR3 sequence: CSDSSVGAAFF. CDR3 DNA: TGCAGCGACTCAAGCGTCGGGGCGGCTTTCTTT.

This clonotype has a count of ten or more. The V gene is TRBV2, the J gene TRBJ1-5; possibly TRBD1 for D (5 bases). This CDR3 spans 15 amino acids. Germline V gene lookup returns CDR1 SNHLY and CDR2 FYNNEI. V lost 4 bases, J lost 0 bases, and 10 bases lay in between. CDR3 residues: CASSATVYSNQPQHF. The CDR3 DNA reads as TGTGCCAGCAGTGCGACAGTTTATAGCAATCAGCCCCAGCATTTT.

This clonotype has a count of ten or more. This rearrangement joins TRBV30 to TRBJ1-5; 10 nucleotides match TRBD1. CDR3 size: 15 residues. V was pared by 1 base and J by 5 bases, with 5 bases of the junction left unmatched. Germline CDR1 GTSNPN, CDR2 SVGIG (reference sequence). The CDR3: CAWSAGTGDHQPQHF. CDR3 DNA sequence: TGTGCCTGGAGTGCTGGGACAGGGGATCATCAGCCCCAGCATTTT.

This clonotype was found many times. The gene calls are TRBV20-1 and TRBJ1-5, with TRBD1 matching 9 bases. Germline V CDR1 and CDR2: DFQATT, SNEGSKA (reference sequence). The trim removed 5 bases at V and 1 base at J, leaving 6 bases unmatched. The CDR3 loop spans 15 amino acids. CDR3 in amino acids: CSAWSGQGSNQPQHF. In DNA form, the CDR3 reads TGCAGTGCTTGGTCGGGACAGGGAAGCAATCAGCCCCAGCATTTT.

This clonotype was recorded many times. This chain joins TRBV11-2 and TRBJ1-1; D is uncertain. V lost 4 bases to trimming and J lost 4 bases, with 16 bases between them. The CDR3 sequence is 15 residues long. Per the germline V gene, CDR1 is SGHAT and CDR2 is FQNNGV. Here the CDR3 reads CASSSVGVGVTEAFF. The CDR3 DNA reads TGTGCCAGCAGCTCCGTCGGGGTTGGAGTCACTGAAGCTTTCTTT.

This CDR3 reads CATSDQRDAPFSGANVLTF. CDR3 sequence (DNA): TGTGCCACCAGTGATCAGCGGGACGCTCCTTTCTCTGGGGCCAACGTCCTGACTTTC. This chain joins TRBV24-1 and TRBJ2-6; 7 positions match TRBD2. The CDR3 has 19 residues. The V gene end was trimmed by 3 bases and the J gene end by 0 bases; junction bases not matched to a gene: 10. CDR1 and CDR2 from the germline V gene are KGHDR and SFDVKD.

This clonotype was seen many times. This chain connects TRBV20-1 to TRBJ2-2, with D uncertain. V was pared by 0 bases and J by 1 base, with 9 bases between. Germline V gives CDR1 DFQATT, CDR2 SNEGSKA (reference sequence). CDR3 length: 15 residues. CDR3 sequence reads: CSARDRERNTGELFF. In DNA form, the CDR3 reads TGCAGTGCTAGAGATAGAGAACGGAACACCGGGGAGCTGTTTTTT.

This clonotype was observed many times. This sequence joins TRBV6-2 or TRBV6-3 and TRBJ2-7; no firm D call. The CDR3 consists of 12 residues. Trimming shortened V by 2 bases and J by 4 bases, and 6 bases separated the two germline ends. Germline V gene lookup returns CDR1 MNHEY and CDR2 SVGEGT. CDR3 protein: CASSYKRYEQYF. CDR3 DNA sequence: TGTGCCAGCAGTTACAAGAGGTACGAGCAGTACTTC.

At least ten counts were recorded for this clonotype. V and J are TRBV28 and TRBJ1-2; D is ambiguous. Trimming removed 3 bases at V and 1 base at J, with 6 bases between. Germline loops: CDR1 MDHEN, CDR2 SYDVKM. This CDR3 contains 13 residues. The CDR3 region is CASSLQVNYGYTF. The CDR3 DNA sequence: TGTGCCAGCAGTTTGCAGGTTAACTATGGCTACACCTTC.

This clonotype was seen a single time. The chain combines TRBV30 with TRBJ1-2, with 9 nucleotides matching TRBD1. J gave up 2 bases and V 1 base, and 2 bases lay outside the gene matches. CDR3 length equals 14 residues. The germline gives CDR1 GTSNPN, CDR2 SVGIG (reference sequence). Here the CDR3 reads CAWSAGQGNYGYTF. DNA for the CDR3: TGTGCCTGGAGTGCTGGACAGGGGAACTATGGCTACACCTTC.

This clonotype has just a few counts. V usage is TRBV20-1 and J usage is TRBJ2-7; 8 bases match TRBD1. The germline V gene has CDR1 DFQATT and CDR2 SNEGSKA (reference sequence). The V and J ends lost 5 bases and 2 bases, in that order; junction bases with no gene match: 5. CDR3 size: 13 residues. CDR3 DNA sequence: TGCAGTGCTTCCCGGACAGGGCCCTACGAGCAGTACTTC. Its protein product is CSASRTGPYEQYF.

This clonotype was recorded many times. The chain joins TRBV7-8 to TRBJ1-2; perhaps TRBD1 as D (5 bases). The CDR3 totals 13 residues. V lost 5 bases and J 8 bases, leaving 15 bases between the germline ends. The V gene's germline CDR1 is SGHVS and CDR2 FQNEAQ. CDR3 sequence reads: CASSPIGRVGYTF. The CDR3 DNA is TGTGCCAGCAGCCCAATCGGCAGGGTCGGCTACACCTTC.

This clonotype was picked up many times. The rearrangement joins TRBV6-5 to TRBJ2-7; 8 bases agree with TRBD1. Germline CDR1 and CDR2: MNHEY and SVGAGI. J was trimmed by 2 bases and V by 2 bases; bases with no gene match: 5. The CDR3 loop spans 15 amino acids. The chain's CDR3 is CASSYRSGGPYEQYF. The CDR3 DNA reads TGTGCCAGCAGTTACAGGTCAGGGGGCCCCTACGAGCAGTACTTC.

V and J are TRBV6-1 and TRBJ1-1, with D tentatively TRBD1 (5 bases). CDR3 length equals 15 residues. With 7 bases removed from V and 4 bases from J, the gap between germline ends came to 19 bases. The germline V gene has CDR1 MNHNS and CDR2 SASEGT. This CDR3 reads CASTQRGSGGTEAFF. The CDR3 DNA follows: TGTGCCAGCACCCAACGCGGGTCGGGGGGCACTGAAGCTTTCTTT.

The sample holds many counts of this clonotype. The CDR3 DNA sequence: TGTGCCAGCAGCCACCGGGACAGAAAAGAGACCCAGTACTTC. This sequence encodes CASSHRDRKETQYF. The chain uses TRBV28 and TRBJ2-5, with 7 bases that match TRBD1. In germline, CDR1 is MDHEN, CDR2 SYDVKM. Germline trimming cut 6 bases from V and 3 bases from J; bases unmatched to any gene: 7. This CDR3 region has 14 residues.

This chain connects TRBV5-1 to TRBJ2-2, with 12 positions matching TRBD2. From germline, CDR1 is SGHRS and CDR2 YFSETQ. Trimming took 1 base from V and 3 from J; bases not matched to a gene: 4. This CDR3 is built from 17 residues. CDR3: CASSLTSGRTYTGELFF. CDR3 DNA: TGCGCCAGCAGCTTGACTAGCGGGAGGACGTACACCGGGGAGCTGTTTTTT.

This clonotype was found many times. CDR3 DNA: TGTGCCAGTAGAACCGGACAGGGGGCAGATCAGCCCCAGCATTTT. This encodes CASRTGQGADQPQHF. V and J are TRBV19 and TRBJ1-5; 11 bases are a match to TRBD1. Germline assignment: CDR1 LNHDA and CDR2 SQIVND (reference sequence). The CDR3 spans 15 residues. The ends lost 6 bases at V and 5 bases at J; junction bases unmatched: 6.

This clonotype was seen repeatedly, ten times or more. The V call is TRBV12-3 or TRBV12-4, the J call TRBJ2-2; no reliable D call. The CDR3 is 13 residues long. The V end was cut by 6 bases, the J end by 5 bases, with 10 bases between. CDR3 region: CASSPLVTGELFF. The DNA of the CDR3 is TGTGCCAGCAGCCCCCTTGTTACCGGGGAGCTGTTTTTT.

This CDR3 reads CASSSKSSGNTIYF. The DNA for the CDR3 is TGTGCCAGCAGCTCCAAAAGCTCTGGAAACACCATATATTTT. The chain links TRBV7-2 to TRBJ1-3; D gene unclear. V lost 4 bases and J lost 0, with 7 bases in between. Germline CDR1 and CDR2: SGHTA and FQGNSA. This CDR3 is 14 amino acids long.

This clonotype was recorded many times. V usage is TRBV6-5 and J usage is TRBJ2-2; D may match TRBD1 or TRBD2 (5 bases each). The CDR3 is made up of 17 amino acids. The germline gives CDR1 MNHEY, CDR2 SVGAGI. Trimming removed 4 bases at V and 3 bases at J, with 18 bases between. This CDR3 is CASSLINRDGYTGELFF. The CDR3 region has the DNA TGTGCCAGCAGTTTAATCAACCGGGACGGCTACACCGGGGAGCTGTTTTTT.

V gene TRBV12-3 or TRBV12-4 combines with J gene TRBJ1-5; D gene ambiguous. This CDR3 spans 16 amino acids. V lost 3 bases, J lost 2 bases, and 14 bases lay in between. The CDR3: CASSFGPESRNQPQHF. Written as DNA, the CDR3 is TGTGCCAGCAGTTTTGGGCCGGAAAGTCGCAATCAGCCCCAGCATTTT.

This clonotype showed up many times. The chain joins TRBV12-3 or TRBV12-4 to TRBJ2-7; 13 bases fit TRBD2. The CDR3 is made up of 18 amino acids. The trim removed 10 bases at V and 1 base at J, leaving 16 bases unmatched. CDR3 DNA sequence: TGTGCCAACAGACAGACCGGACTAGCGGGAGAGGGTTCCTACGAGCAGTACTTC. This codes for CANRQTGLAGEGSYEQYF.

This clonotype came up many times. CDR3: CASRTSGRARTGELFF. The CDR3 coding sequence is TGTGCCAGCAGGACGAGCGGGAGGGCCAGAACCGGGGAGCTGTTTTTT. This chain uses TRBV6-1 with TRBJ2-2; 10 nucleotides line up with TRBD2. Germline V gene lookup returns CDR1 MNHNS and CDR2 SASEGT. Germline trimming cut 6 bases from V and 5 bases from J; bases unmatched to any gene: 9. There are 16 residues in the CDR3.

The CDR3 nucleotides are TGTGCCAGCAGTTCTACGAGAAACTATGGCTACACCTTC. It encodes CASSSTRNYGYTF. V usage is TRBV28 and J usage is TRBJ1-2; D is undetermined. This CDR3 contains 13 residues. Per germline, CDR1 MDHEN and CDR2 SYDVKM. Deletions cut 4 bases from V and 2 bases from J, with 8 bases between.

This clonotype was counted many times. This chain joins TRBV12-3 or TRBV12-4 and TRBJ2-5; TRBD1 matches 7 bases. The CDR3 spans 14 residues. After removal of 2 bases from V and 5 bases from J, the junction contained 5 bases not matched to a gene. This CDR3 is CASSLKDRRETQYF. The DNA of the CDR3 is TGTGCCAGCAGTTTAAAGGACAGGAGGGAGACCCAGTACTTC.